Listed here are 31 T cell receptor beta chains from one sample, sequenced in a study of blood T cell repertoires in COVID-19. Only in-frame clones appear in the TCRdb table, and some are missing; sequencing was by immunoSEQ multiplex PCR. Of around 180,000 clones in the sample, approximately 90% are singletons; the top ten hold approximately 4%. The sequenced sample consisted of peripheral blood. The source is a human donor in a cohort sampled during active COVID-19.

The chain has TRBV18 and TRBJ2-7; D might be TRBD1 (7 bases). V was clipped by 4 bases and J by 3 bases, with 10 bases between them. This CDR3 region has 13 residues. Germline V gene lookup returns CDR1 KGHSH and CDR2 LQKENI. The DNA of the CDR3 is TGTGCCAGCTCACGCGGGACAGACTACGAGCAGTACTTC. Protein product: CASSRGTDYEQYF. Filled out from reference TRBV18 and TRBJ2-7, the complete variable domain reads NAGVMQNPRHLVRRRGQEARLRCSPMKGHSHVYWYRQLPEEGLKFMVYLQKENIIDESGMPKERFSAEFPKEGPSILRIQQVVRGDSAAYFCASSRGTDYEQYFGPGTRLTVT.

The V call is TRBV30, the J call TRBJ2-3; D gene unclear. CDR1 and CDR2 (germline): GTSNPN, SVGIG (reference sequence). V dropped 1 base and J dropped 5 bases, with 16 bases sitting between them. The CDR3 is made up of 15 amino acids. DNA of the CDR3: TGTGCCTGGAGTGCTATCTTAAATCGAGGAGATACGCAGTATTTT. It encodes CAWSAILNRGDTQYF. Supplemented by reference TRBV30 and TRBJ2-3, the full variable domain reads SQTIHQWPATLVQPVGSPLSLECTVEGTSNPNLYWYRQAAGRGLQLLFYSVGIGQISSEVPQNLSASRPQDRQFILSSKKLLLSDSGFYLCAWSAILNRGDTQYFGPGTRLTVL.

This clone was recorded only once. The chain combines TRBV11-3 with TRBJ2-5; TRBD2 agrees at 11 bases. Germline V CDR1 and CDR2: SGHNT, YENEEA. Trimming removed 2 bases from V and 4 bases from J; junction bases left unmatched: 6. CDR3 length equals 16 residues. CDR3 sequence reads: CASSLLAGGPRETQYF. The DNA of the CDR3 is TGTGCCAGCAGCTTATTAGCGGGGGGGCCGAGAGAGACCCAGTACTTC.

This clone was counted a single time. V gene TRBV28 combines with J gene TRBJ2-5; 7 bases line up with TRBD1. V gave up 6 bases and J gave up 5 bases; unmatched junction bases: 12. Germline assignment: CDR1 MDHEN and CDR2 SYDVKM. The CDR3 extends over 15 amino acids. CDR3 loop: CASSPPSQGTETQYF. The CDR3 DNA is TGTGCCAGCAGCCCCCCATCACAGGGGACGGAGACCCAGTACTTC.

The CDR3 reads CASSQAITRGWTEAFF. CDR3 nucleotide sequence: TGCGCCAGCAGCCAAGCTATAACCAGGGGGTGGACTGAAGCTTTCTTT. The chain links TRBV4-1 to TRBJ1-1; 7 bases map to TRBD1. The J segment lost 5 bases and the V segment lost 1 base, leaving 10 bases of the junction unmatched. Germline V gene sequence: CDR1 MGHRA, CDR2 YSYEKL. The CDR3 contains 16 residues.

V usage is TRBV19 and J usage is TRBJ1-4, with TRBD1 identical over 7 bases. The CDR3 has 16 residues. The germline CDR1 and CDR2 sequences are LNHDA and SQIVND (reference sequence). V trimming: 4 bases; J trimming: 6 bases; junction bases outside the gene matches: 11. The CDR3 here is CASSTVTGQPYEKLFF. The CDR3 nucleotides are TGTGCCAGTAGTACGGTGACGGGACAGCCGTATGAAAAACTGTTTTTT.

The V gene is TRBV7-2, the J gene TRBJ2-7; possible D gene TRBD1, 5 bases. CDR1 is SGHTA, CDR2 FQGNSA, per germline. The CDR3 covers 15 residues. V was shortened by 4 bases and J by 0 bases, with 13 bases between the two germline ends. In nucleotides, the CDR3 is TGTGCCAGCAGCTCGACAGCTTGGGACTCCTACGAGCAGTACTTC. Its translation is CASSSTAWDSYEQYF.

This chain connects TRBV5-1 to TRBJ1-3; perhaps TRBD1 as D (6 bases). Germline V gene sequence: CDR1 SGHRS, CDR2 YFSETQ. V was shortened by 0 bases and J by 4 bases, with 14 bases between the two germline ends. The CDR3 consists of 16 residues. The CDR3 sequence: CASSLGGTGSGNTIYF. The CDR3 DNA reads TGCGCCAGCAGCTTGGGGGGAACAGGGAGCGGAAACACCATATATTTT.

The rearrangement uses TRBV4-3 and TRBJ2-3; perhaps TRBD2 as D (6 bases). The V end lost 0 bases, the J end lost 4 bases, and 11 bases lay between the germline ends. This CDR3 has 15 amino acids. Germline V gene sequence: CDR1 LGHNA, CDR2 YSLEER. The CDR3 sequence is CASSQELAGADTQYF. In DNA form, the CDR3 reads TGCGCCAGCAGCCAAGAACTAGCTGGCGCAGATACGCAGTATTTT.

The V call is TRBV9, the J call TRBJ1-2; tentative D call: TRBD1 (5 bases). V dropped 3 bases and J dropped 10 bases, with 10 bases sitting between them. Germline assignment: CDR1 SGDLS and CDR2 YYNGEE. The CDR3 is 11 amino acids. CDR3 nucleotides: TGTGCCAGCAGCGCCACAGGAGTCTACACCTTC. The encoded protein is CASSATGVYTF.

This clone was detected only a few times. V gene TRBV4-1 combines with J gene TRBJ2-7; 9 positions agree with TRBD1. The V segment lost 5 bases and the J segment 1 base; nucleotides outside the gene matches: 6. The CDR3 extends over 15 amino acids. Germline V CDR1 and CDR2: MGHRA, YSYEKL. The DNA for the CDR3 is TGCGCCAGCAGCTCTCGGACAGGGGAATCCTACGAGCAGTACTTC. Protein: CASSSRTGESYEQYF.

The chain is built from TRBV7-9 and TRBJ1-2, with D possibly TRBD1 on 5 matching bases. The CDR3 loop spans 15 amino acids. The germline gives CDR1 SEHNR, CDR2 FQNEAQ (reference sequence). V was cut by 0 bases and J by 2 bases, with 10 bases left in between. The CDR3 DNA reads as TGTGCCAGCAGCTTAGCGGGGGGAATGAACTATGGCTACACCTTC. Translating gives CASSLAGGMNYGYTF.

The chain links TRBV4-2 to TRBJ1-2; the D is unclear. V was shortened by 2 bases and J by 5 bases, with 15 bases between the two germline ends. CDR1 and CDR2 (germline): LGHNA, YNFKEQ. The CDR3 length is 15 residues. CDR3 sequence reads: CASSQTDGQGYGYTF. The CDR3 bases are TGTGCCAGCAGCCAAACAGACGGCCAAGGATATGGCTACACCTTC.

The chain recombines TRBV7-8 with TRBJ1-6; tentatively, D is TRBD1 (6 bases). V dropped 0 bases and J dropped 3 bases, with 9 bases sitting between them. From germline, CDR1 is SGHVS and CDR2 FQNEAQ. The length of the CDR3 is 16 residues. The CDR3 DNA sequence: TGTGCCAGCAGCTTAGCGACAGGTGACTATAATTCACCCCTCCACTTT. This sequence encodes CASSLATGDYNSPLHF.

The J gene is TRBJ2-7, the V gene TRBV11-2; 7 bases are shared with TRBD1. There are 14 residues in the CDR3. V gave up 6 bases and J gave up 2 bases; unmatched junction bases: 7. Per the germline V gene, CDR1 is SGHAT and CDR2 is FQNNGV. CDR3 sequence: CASSRGQAAYEQYF. Written as DNA, the CDR3 is TGTGCCAGCAGTCGAGGACAGGCGGCCTACGAGCAGTACTTC.

This clone has only a few counts. This chain connects TRBV5-1 to TRBJ2-7, with TRBD1 as a possible D gene (6 bases). The germline gives CDR1 SGHRS, CDR2 YFSETQ. V gave up 2 bases and J gave up 5 bases, with 17 bases separating them. This CDR3 is 15 amino acids long. CDR3: CASSFFGTSLDEQYF. DNA for the CDR3: TGCGCCAGCAGCTTCTTTGGGACAAGTCTGGACGAGCAGTACTTC.

The CDR3 region is CASSASGGATGELFF. The CDR3, as DNA: TGTGCCAGCAGCGCAAGCGGGGGGGCCACCGGGGAGCTGTTTTTT. The V call is TRBV7-8, the J call TRBJ2-2; 10 bases line up with TRBD2. J lost 4 bases, V lost 5 bases, and 4 bases had no gene match. The CDR3 spans 15 residues. Germline CDR1 and CDR2: SGHVS and FQNEAQ.

The chain joins TRBV10-2 to TRBJ2-7, with TRBD1 identical over 10 bases. The V gene end was trimmed by 6 bases and the J gene end by 2 bases; junction bases not matched to a gene: 7. The CDR3 loop spans 15 amino acids. Looked up from germline, CDR1 is WSHSY and CDR2 is SAAADI. CDR3: CASRTGGAGAYEQYF. Here the CDR3 DNA reads TGCGCCAGCAGGACAGGGGGCGCCGGCGCCTACGAGCAGTACTTC.

A few counts support this clone. V and J are TRBV4-1 and TRBJ2-5; 11 bases fit TRBD1. CDR1 MGHRA and CDR2 YSYEKL come from the germline V gene. Losses at the gene ends were 3 bases for V and 4 bases for J; bases not matched to a gene: 4. This CDR3 spans 15 amino acids. The chain's CDR3 is CASSHPGTGGETQYF. Here the CDR3 DNA reads TGCGCCAGCAGCCATCCCGGGACAGGGGGAGAGACCCAGTACTTC.

This clone was observed a handful of times. The chain employs TRBV4-2 and TRBJ2-1; TRBD1 matches at 10 bases. Germline assignment: CDR1 LGHNA and CDR2 YNFKEQ. Trimming cost V 1 base and J 5 bases; bases outside gene matches: 2. The CDR3 has 15 amino acids. The CDR3 loop reads CASSQAGQGNNEQFF. CDR3 bases: TGTGCCAGCAGCCAAGCGGGACAGGGGAACAATGAGCAGTTCTTC.

The chain couples TRBV19 to TRBJ2-5, with TRBD2 matching over 15 bases. The CDR3 loop spans 17 amino acids. CDR1 LNHDA and CDR2 SQIVND come from the germline V gene (reference sequence). The V segment lost 5 bases and the J segment 2 bases; nucleotides outside the gene matches: 6. The CDR3 nucleotides read TGTGCCAGTAGTGCAGGGACTAGCGGGGGGTATCAAGAGACCCAGTACTTC. The encoded protein is CASSAGTSGGYQETQYF. The variable domain in full, completed from reference TRBV19 and TRBJ2-5, reads DGGITQSPKYLFRKEGQNVTLSCEQNLNHDAMYWYRQDPGQGLRLIYYSQIVNDFQKGDIAEGYSVSREKKESFPLTVTSAQKNPTAFYLCASSAGTSGGYQETQYFGPGTRLLVL.

The chain links TRBV12-5 to TRBJ2-1; 13 bases are shared with TRBD2. J gave up 7 bases and V 4 bases, and 7 bases lay outside the gene matches. Germline CDR1 is LGHNT and CDR2 is FRNRAP. The CDR3 is 16 amino acids. The CDR3 DNA follows: TGTGCTAGTGGTTCGGGACTAGCGGGACTTTATAATGAGCAGTTCTTC. Protein product: CASGSGLAGLYNEQFF.

CDR3 region: CASSVAASPTDTQYF. CDR3 in DNA: TGCGCCAGCAGTGTTGCAGCTAGTCCCACAGATACGCAGTATTTT. J is TRBJ2-3 and V is TRBV10-1; the D is unclear. Germline lookup yields CDR1 WNHNN and CDR2 SYGVQD (reference sequence). Trimming stripped 4 bases from V and 2 bases from J, with 13 bases between. The CDR3 is 15 amino acids.

This rearrangement joins TRBV6-5 to TRBJ2-3; D is perhaps TRBD1 (5 bases). The CDR3 totals 15 residues. V lost 4 bases, J lost 3 bases, and 14 bases lay in between. The germline V gene encodes CDR1 MNHEY and CDR2 SVGAGI. The CDR3 bases are TGTGCCAGCAGTTCCCAGGGTTTCCAAACAGATACGCAGTATTTT. Its protein is CASSSQGFQTDTQYF.

The chain has TRBV6-5 and TRBJ2-7; a possible D gene is TRBD2 (5 bases). Deletions cut 0 bases from V and 0 bases from J, with 12 bases between. This CDR3 spans 16 amino acids. In germline, CDR1 is MNHEY, CDR2 SVGAGI. The CDR3 DNA reads as TGTGCCAGCAGTTACTCGACGGTTCGGGGCTCCTACGAGCAGTACTTC. Protein: CASSYSTVRGSYEQYF.

This chain links TRBV9 with TRBJ2-7; TRBD2 might be the D (7 bases). V lost 2 bases and J 2 bases, leaving 14 bases between the germline ends. The CDR3 consists of 15 residues. Germline V gene data show CDR1 as SGDLS and CDR2 as YYNGEE. CDR3 sequence: CASSVGGAATYEQYF. The DNA of the CDR3 is TGTGCCAGCAGCGTTGGGGGGGCGGCTACCTACGAGCAGTACTTC.

This sequence joins TRBV3-1 (or the pseudogene TRBV3-2) and TRBJ1-6; 7 bases line up with TRBD1. V trimming: 5 bases; J trimming: 9 bases; junction bases outside the gene matches: 7. CDR1 is LGHDT, CDR2 YNNKEL, per germline (reference sequence). This CDR3 region has 14 residues. The CDR3 reads CASSAKGGGSPLHF. In DNA, the CDR3 is TGTGCCAGCAGCGCAAAAGGGGGCGGTTCACCCCTCCACTTT.

The rearrangement uses TRBV27 and TRBJ2-1; 9 bases align to TRBD1. Germline CDR1 and CDR2: MNHEY and SMNVEV (reference sequence). V trimming: 6 bases; J trimming: 5 bases; junction bases outside the gene matches: 8. This CDR3 comprises 15 residues. CDR3 sequence: CASRGGTGNHNEQFF. In DNA, the CDR3 is TGTGCCAGCAGGGGGGGGACAGGGAACCACAATGAGCAGTTCTTC.

The V and J genes are TRBV19 and TRBJ1-1; TRBD1 agrees at 8 bases. Germline CDR1 and CDR2: LNHDA and SQIVND (reference sequence). The CDR3 is 14 amino acids. V dropped 5 bases and J dropped 9; count of bases not matched to a gene: 11. The CDR3 DNA reads as TGTGCCAGTAGTCAAGGGGGCACAGGGGGGCAAGCTTTCTTT. Amino acid sequence: CASSQGGTGGQAFF.

The chain recombines TRBV3-1 (or the pseudogene TRBV3-2) with TRBJ2-2; no clear D gene. The germline CDR1 and CDR2 sequences are LGHDT and YNNKEL (reference sequence). The V end lost 8 bases, the J end lost 7 bases, and 14 bases lay between the germline ends. CDR3 size: 13 residues. This chain's CDR3 is CASVSYGGGELFF. As DNA, the CDR3 is TGTGCCAGCGTCTCTTACGGTGGCGGGGAGCTGTTTTTT.

V usage is TRBV11-2 and J usage is TRBJ2-7, with D tentatively TRBD1 (6 bases). V was pared by 0 bases and J by 7 bases, with 10 bases between. From germline, CDR1 is SGHAT and CDR2 FQNNGV. The length of the CDR3 is 13 residues. CDR3 coding DNA: TGTGCCAGCAGCTTAGAGGGTAGGGGGGAGCAGTACTTC. Its translation is CASSLEGRGEQYF.